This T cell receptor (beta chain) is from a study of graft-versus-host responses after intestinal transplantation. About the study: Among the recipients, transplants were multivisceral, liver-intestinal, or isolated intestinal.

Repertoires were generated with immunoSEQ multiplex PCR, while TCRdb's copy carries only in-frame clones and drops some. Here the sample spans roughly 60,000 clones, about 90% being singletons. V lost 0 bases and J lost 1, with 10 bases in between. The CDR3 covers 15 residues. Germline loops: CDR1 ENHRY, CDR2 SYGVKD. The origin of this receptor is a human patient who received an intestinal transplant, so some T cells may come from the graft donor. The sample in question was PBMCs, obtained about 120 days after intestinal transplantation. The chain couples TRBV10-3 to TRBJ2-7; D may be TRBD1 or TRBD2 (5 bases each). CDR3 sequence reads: CAISESPGRSYEQYF. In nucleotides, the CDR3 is TGTGCCATCAGTGAGTCGCCAGGGAGATCCTACGAGCAGTACTTC.